Listed here are 27 T cell receptor beta chains from one sample, sequenced in a study of blood T cell repertoires in COVID-19. The protocol was immunoSEQ multiplex PCR, while the TCRdb copy is restricted to in-frame clones and leaves out a portion. The sample contains around 260,000 clones, approximately 92% of which appear only once. Sequenced: PBMCs or T cells enriched from blood (not recorded which). The receptors shown here come from a woman aged 25 to 39 who had recovered from COVID-19.

This chain uses TRBV5-4 with TRBJ2-3; D may be TRBD2 (6 bases). The CDR3 contains 17 residues. Trimming removed 4 bases from V and 2 bases from J, with 20 bases in between. Per the germline V gene, CDR1 is SGHNT and CDR2 is YYREEE (reference sequence). The CDR3 is CASSPPDLAGYTDTQYF. CDR3 DNA sequence: TGTGCCAGCAGCCCACCCGATTTGGCGGGGTACACAGATACGCAGTATTTT.

Worth noting for this clone: This same CDR3 is encoded by further DNA sequences in the sample. The chain joins TRBV12-5 to TRBJ2-1, with 8 bases lining up with TRBD2. V shed 3 bases, J shed 2 bases, and the junction held 0 bases outside the gene matches. This CDR3 region has 14 residues. Germline CDR1 and CDR2: LGHNT and FRNRAP. The CDR3 region is CASGLAGAYNEQFF. CDR3 coding DNA: TGTGCTAGTGGTTTAGCGGGAGCCTACAATGAGCAGTTCTTC.

This chain links TRBV27 with TRBJ2-1, with 7 bases that match TRBD1. Germline CDR1 MNHEY, CDR2 SMNVEV (reference sequence). CDR3 length: 15 residues. The V gene end was trimmed by 5 bases and the J gene end by 2 bases; junction bases not matched to a gene: 6. The CDR3 DNA reads as TGTGCCAGCAGTCGGGGACAGATGACCTACAATGAGCAGTTCTTC. The encoded protein is CASSRGQMTYNEQFF.

J is TRBJ2-7 and V is TRBV7-9; 13 bases line up with TRBD2. The germline CDR1 and CDR2 sequences are SEHNR and FQNEAQ (reference sequence). There are 15 residues in the CDR3. V shed 5 bases and J 7 bases; nucleotides not matched to a gene: 8. The CDR3 is CASSIGLAGVREQYF. The CDR3 DNA reads as TGTGCCAGCAGCATAGGACTAGCGGGAGTACGGGAGCAGTACTTC.

This chain uses TRBV30 with TRBJ2-1; D gene uncertain. The V end was cut by 4 bases, the J end by 2 bases, with 3 bases between. The CDR3 has 11 amino acids. Germline assignment: CDR1 GTSNPN and CDR2 SVGIG (reference sequence). The CDR3 DNA sequence: TGTGCCTGGACCACCTACAATGAGCAGTTCTTC. Amino acid sequence: CAWTTYNEQFF.

V and J are TRBV9 and TRBJ1-4; 9 bases match TRBD1. V shed 4 bases and J 0 bases; nucleotides not matched to a gene: 10. Germline V gene data show CDR1 as SGDLS and CDR2 as YYNGEE. The length of the CDR3 is 18 residues. Here the CDR3 DNA reads TGTGCCAGCAGCAAAGGACAGGGGATTCGTGCAACTAATGAAAAACTGTTTTTT. Its translation is CASSKGQGIRATNEKLFF. Full variable domain (outside the CDR3, taken from reference TRBV9 and TRBJ1-4): DSGVTQTPKHLITATGQRVTLRCSPRSGDLSVYWYQQSLDQGLQFLIQYYNGEERAKGNILERFSAQQFPDLHSELNLSSLELGDSALYFCASSKGQGIRATNEKLFFGSGTQLSVL.

The CDR3 loop is CASSQVFLAGPQETQYF. Written as DNA, the CDR3 is TGTGCCAGCAGCCAAGTCTTCCTAGCGGGACCCCAAGAGACCCAGTACTTC. This chain uses TRBV3-1 (or the pseudogene TRBV3-2) with TRBJ2-5, with 9 bases fitting TRBD2. V lost 1 base to trimming and J lost 1 base; unmatched junction nucleotides: 7. CDR1 is LGHDT, CDR2 YNNKEL, per germline (reference sequence). The CDR3 is made up of 17 amino acids.

The CDR3 protein is CASSLGRGEDTEAFF. The CDR3 DNA reads TGTGCCAGCAGCTTAGGCCGCGGGGAGGACACTGAAGCTTTCTTT. The rearrangement uses TRBV7-3 and TRBJ1-1; D is unclear. The V gene's germline CDR1 is SGHTA and CDR2 FQGTGA. The V end lost 2 bases, the J end lost 3 bases, and 13 bases lay between the germline ends. This CDR3 has 15 amino acids.

The rearrangement uses TRBV3-1 (or the pseudogene TRBV3-2) and TRBJ2-2; the match to TRBD1 covers 11 bases. CDR1 and CDR2 (germline): LGHDT, YNNKEL (reference sequence). The V segment lost 3 bases and the J segment 7 bases; nucleotides outside the gene matches: 4. The CDR3 extends over 15 amino acids. In nucleotides, the CDR3 is TGTGCCAGCAGCCAGGAGGACAGGGGGCGCGGGGAGCTGTTTTTT. Protein: CASSQEDRGRGELFF.

The rearrangement joins TRBV27 to TRBJ2-1; TRBD2 matches 11 bases. The CDR3 sequence is 17 residues long. Trimming at V came to 5 bases and at J to 3 bases, leaving 9 bases not matched to a gene. Germline CDR1 MNHEY, CDR2 SMNVEV (reference sequence). In DNA form, the CDR3 reads TGTGCCAGCAGTCCTTCCCGGACTAGCGGGTTCTACAATGAGCAGTTCTTC. Translated, it gives CASSPSRTSGFYNEQFF.

The CDR3 spells CASSSGLLSGANVLTF. The CDR3 DNA sequence: TGTGCCAGCAGTTCGGGACTCCTCTCTGGGGCCAACGTCCTGACTTTC. The V call is TRBV6-5, the J call TRBJ2-6; perhaps TRBD2 as D (6 bases). Germline values: CDR1 MNHEY, CDR2 SVGAGI. Trimming removed 4 bases at V and 0 bases at J, with 10 bases between. The CDR3 sequence is 16 residues long.

The rearrangement joins TRBV6-5 to TRBJ1-5; no clear D. The germline CDR1 and CDR2 sequences are MNHEY and SVGAGI. The CDR3 extends over 15 amino acids. V was clipped by 6 bases and J by 0 bases, with 12 bases between them. The CDR3 protein is CASRYSIYSNQPQHF. CDR3 bases: TGTGCCAGCAGATACAGCATTTATAGCAATCAGCCCCAGCATTTT.

This sequence joins TRBV9 and TRBJ2-7, with 8 bases fitting TRBD1. With 3 bases clipped from V and 2 bases from J, the junction kept 7 bases outside the gene matches. The length of the CDR3 is 15 residues. In germline, CDR1 is SGDLS, CDR2 YYNGEE. The CDR3 loop is CASSGYGQGTYEQYF. CDR3 coding DNA: TGTGCCAGCAGCGGATATGGACAGGGCACCTACGAGCAGTACTTC.

The chain couples TRBV7-9 to TRBJ1-2; 8 positions match TRBD1. This CDR3 comprises 15 residues. The ends lost 5 bases at V and 4 bases at J; junction bases unmatched: 9. Germline CDR1 is SEHNR and CDR2 is FQNEAQ (reference sequence). CDR3 loop: CASSRSRGQVYGYTF. The CDR3 DNA reads TGTGCCAGCAGCCGGTCCAGGGGGCAGGTCTATGGCTACACCTTC.

The J gene is TRBJ2-5, the V gene TRBV5-5, with D possibly TRBD1 on 6 matching bases. V was cut by 0 bases and J by 4 bases, with 13 bases left in between. CDR3 length equals 15 residues. Per germline, CDR1 SGHKS and CDR2 YYEKEE (reference sequence). The CDR3 sequence: CASSLAGQGLETQYF. The DNA of the CDR3 is TGTGCCAGCAGCTTGGCTGGGCAGGGGCTAGAGACCCAGTACTTC.

The chain uses TRBV5-6 and TRBJ1-2; 10 positions match TRBD1. Germline V gene sequence: CDR1 SGHDT, CDR2 YYEEEE. The J segment lost 8 bases and the V segment lost 2 bases, leaving 18 bases of the junction unmatched. CDR3 length equals 18 residues. DNA of the CDR3: TGTGCCAGCAGCTTTACCTTTGGGACAGGGGATAACTATGGCGGCTACACCTTC. This encodes CASSFTFGTGDNYGGYTF.

The V call is TRBV6-5, the J call TRBJ1-1; D uncertain. CDR1 is MNHEY and CDR2 is SVGAGI in the germline V gene. Between the trimmed V and J ends, which lost 8 bases and 3 bases, there was a span of 13 bases. This CDR3 comprises 13 residues. The DNA of the CDR3 is TGTGCCAGCCTCCGTGGAGCATACACTGAAGCTTTCTTT. It is translated as CASLRGAYTEAFF.

This clone was recorded only once. The chain uses TRBV7-9 and TRBJ1-3, with 9 positions matching TRBD1. J was trimmed by 3 bases and V by 3 bases; bases with no gene match: 3. Germline CDR1 reads SEHNR; CDR2 reads FQNEAQ (reference sequence). This CDR3 spans 15 amino acids. This CDR3 reads CASSFWDRDGNTIYF. For the CDR3, the DNA is TGTGCCAGCAGCTTCTGGGACAGGGATGGAAACACCATATATTTT.

V is TRBV27 and J is TRBJ2-5; 8 bases line up with TRBD2. With V trimmed by 5 bases and J by 5 bases, 7 bases remained unmatched. The CDR3 runs to 14 residues. Germline V lookup: CDR1 MNHEY, CDR2 SMNVEV (reference sequence). The CDR3 DNA follows: TGTGCCAGCAGTCGCGTATTAGCGGGGGAGACCCAGTACTTC. This codes for CASSRVLAGETQYF.

The chain is built from TRBV5-1 and TRBJ1-1; 8 bases are shared with TRBD1. The junction had 10 bases not matched to a gene; V was cut back by 4 bases and J by 8 bases. Per germline, CDR1 SGHRS and CDR2 YFSETQ. CDR3 length equals 14 residues. DNA of the CDR3: TGCGCCAGCAGCCTAGGGACAGGCTATAGGGAAGCTTTCTTT. It codes for CASSLGTGYREAFF.

The chain carries TRBV6-5 and TRBJ1-2; D remains unclear. Between the trimmed V and J ends, which lost 6 bases and 4 bases, there was a span of 18 bases. The germline CDR1 and CDR2 sequences are MNHEY and SVGAGI. The CDR3 totals 15 residues. The CDR3 coding sequence is TGTGCCAGCAGCTCCCCGGGAGCTGCTGGCTATGGCTACACCTTC. Its protein product is CASSSPGAAGYGYTF.

This sequence joins TRBV29-1 and TRBJ2-7; 7 positions match TRBD1. V was pared by 4 bases and J by 1 base, with 1 base of the junction left unmatched. Germline CDR1 is SQVTM and CDR2 is ANQGSEA. The CDR3 is made up of 12 amino acids. In DNA form, the CDR3 reads TGCAGCGTTGGGACAGGATCCTACGAGCAGTACTTC. Translating gives CSVGTGSYEQYF.

The chain recombines TRBV28 with TRBJ1-5, with D perhaps TRBD1 (6 bases). Germline values: CDR1 MDHEN, CDR2 SYDVKM. The CDR3 totals 17 residues. V was cut by 2 bases and J by 0 bases, with 14 bases left in between. The CDR3 region has the DNA TGTGCCAGCAGTTTAAGGTTGACAGGCAATAGCAATCAGCCCCAGCATTTT. It is translated as CASSLRLTGNSNQPQHF.

V usage is TRBV6-5 and J usage is TRBJ1-1; 8 bases align to TRBD1. CDR3 length equals 14 residues. The V gene's germline CDR1 is MNHEY and CDR2 SVGAGI. J gave up 1 base and V 2 bases, and 0 bases lay outside the gene matches. The CDR3 loop reads CASSYQGANTEAFF. As DNA, the CDR3 is TGTGCCAGCAGTTACCAGGGGGCGAACACTGAAGCTTTCTTT.

This chain joins TRBV20-1 and TRBJ2-5, with 7 bases that match TRBD1. With 4 bases clipped from V and 4 bases from J, the junction kept 0 bases outside the gene matches. The germline V gene has CDR1 DFQATT and CDR2 SNEGSKA (reference sequence). The CDR3 is made up of 11 amino acids. DNA for the CDR3: TGCAGTGCTAACAGGGGAGAGACCCAGTACTTC. Translated: CSANRGETQYF.

A few counts support this clone. This rearrangement joins TRBV18 to TRBJ2-6; D is uncertain. Germline-derived CDR1 and CDR2 are KGHSH and LQKENI. CDR3 length: 15 amino acids. V shed 2 bases and J shed 2 bases, with 7 bases lying between them. CDR3 sequence reads: CASSPTGAGANVLTF. CDR3 sequence (DNA): TGTGCCAGCTCACCAACTGGAGCTGGGGCCAACGTCCTGACTTTC.

The rearrangement uses TRBV7-6 and TRBJ1-4; TRBD1 matches at 9 bases. Looked up from germline, CDR1 is SGHVS and CDR2 is FNYEAQ. This CDR3 has 15 residues. The V segment lost 1 base and the J segment 8 bases; nucleotides outside the gene matches: 5. The CDR3 is CASSLGTGAGEKLFF. For the CDR3, the DNA is TGTGCCAGCAGCTTAGGGACAGGGGCTGGGGAAAAACTGTTTTTT. The variable domain in full, completed from reference TRBV7-6 and TRBJ1-4, reads GAGVSQSPRYKVTKRGQDVALRCDPISGHVSLYWYRQALGQGPEFLTYFNYEAQQDKSGLPNDRFSAERPEGSISTLTIQRTEQRDSAMYRCASSLGTGAGEKLFFGSGTQLSVL.